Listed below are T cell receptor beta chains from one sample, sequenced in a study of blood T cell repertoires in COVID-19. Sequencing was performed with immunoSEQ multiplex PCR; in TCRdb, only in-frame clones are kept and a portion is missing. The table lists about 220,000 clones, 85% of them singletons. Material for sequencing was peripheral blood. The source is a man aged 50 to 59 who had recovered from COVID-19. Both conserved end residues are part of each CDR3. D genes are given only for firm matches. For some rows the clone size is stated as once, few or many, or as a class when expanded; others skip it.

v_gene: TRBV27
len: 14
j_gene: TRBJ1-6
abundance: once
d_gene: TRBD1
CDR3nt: TGTGCCACCACCCCACAGGGGTATAATTCACCCCTCCACTTT
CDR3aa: CATTPQGYNSPLHF

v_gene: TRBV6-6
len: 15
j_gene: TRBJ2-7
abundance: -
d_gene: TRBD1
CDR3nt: TGTGCCAGCAGTAGGACGGGACAGGGGGCGGGGGAGCAGTACTTC
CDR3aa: CASSRTGQGAGEQYF

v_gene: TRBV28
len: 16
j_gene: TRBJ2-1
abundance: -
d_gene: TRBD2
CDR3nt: TGTGCCAGCAGTCTCCCGGGGCTAGCGGGGAACAATGAGCAGTTCTTC
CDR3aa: CASSLPGLAGNNEQFF

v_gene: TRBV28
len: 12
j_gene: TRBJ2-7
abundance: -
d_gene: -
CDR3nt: TGTGCCAGCACAGGGAAAACCTACGAGCAGTACTTC
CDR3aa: CASTGKTYEQYF

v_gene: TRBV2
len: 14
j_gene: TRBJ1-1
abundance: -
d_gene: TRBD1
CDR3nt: TGTGCCAGTTCTGACAGGGGGCAGGCCACTGAAGCTTTCTTT
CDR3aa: CASSDRGQATEAFF

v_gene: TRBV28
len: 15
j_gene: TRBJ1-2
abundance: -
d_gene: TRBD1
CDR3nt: TGTGCCAGCAGTTGGACAGGGGGCGGGAACTATGGCTACACCTTC
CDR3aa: CASSWTGGGNYGYTF

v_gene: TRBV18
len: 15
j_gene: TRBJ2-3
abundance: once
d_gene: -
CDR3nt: TGTGCCAGCTCATCCCGGGAATCAAGGCCAGATACGCAGTATTTT
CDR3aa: CASSSRESRPDTQYF

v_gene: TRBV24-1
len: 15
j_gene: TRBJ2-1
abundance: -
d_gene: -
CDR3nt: TGTGCCACCAGTGACCCAGCGGGCGAGACGAGCGAGCAGTTCTTC
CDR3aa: CATSDPAGETSEQFF

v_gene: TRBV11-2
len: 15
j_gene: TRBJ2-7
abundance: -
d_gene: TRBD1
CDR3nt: TGTGCCAGCAGTAACCTGGACAGGGGGGCCTACGAGCAGTACTTC
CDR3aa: CASSNLDRGAYEQYF

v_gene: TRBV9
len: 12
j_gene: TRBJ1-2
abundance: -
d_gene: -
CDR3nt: TGTGCCAGCAGCGTAGCGGGGAGCGGCTACACCTTC
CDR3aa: CASSVAGSGYTF

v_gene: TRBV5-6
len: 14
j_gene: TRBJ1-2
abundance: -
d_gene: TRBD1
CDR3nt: TGTGCCAGCAGCCGTCCCGGGACAGGGAATGGCTACACCTTC
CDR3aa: CASSRPGTGNGYTF

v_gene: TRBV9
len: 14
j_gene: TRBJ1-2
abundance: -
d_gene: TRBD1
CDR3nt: TGTGCCAGCAGCGTAGCCCGGACAGGGGCTGGCTACACCTTC
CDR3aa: CASSVARTGAGYTF

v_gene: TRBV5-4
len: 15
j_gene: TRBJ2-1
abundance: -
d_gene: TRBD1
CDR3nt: TGTGCCAGCAGCAGGGAACAGGGGGCGCGTAATGAGCAGTTCTTC
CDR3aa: CASSREQGARNEQFF

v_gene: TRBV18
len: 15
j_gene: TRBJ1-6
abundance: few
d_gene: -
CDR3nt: TGTGCCAGCTCAACTACGATCGCTACGGGGTCACCCCTCCACTTT
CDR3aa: CASSTTIATGSPLHF

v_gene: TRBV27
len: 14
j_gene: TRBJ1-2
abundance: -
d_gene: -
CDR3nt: TGTGCCAGCAGTTTATTGCAGGGGCTCGGAGGCTACACCTTC
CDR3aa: CASSLLQGLGGYTF

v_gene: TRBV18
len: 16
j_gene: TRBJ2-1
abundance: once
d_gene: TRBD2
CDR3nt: TGTGCCAGCTCACCCCGGACTAGCGGGACCTACAATGAGCAGTTCTTC
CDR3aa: CASSPRTSGTYNEQFF

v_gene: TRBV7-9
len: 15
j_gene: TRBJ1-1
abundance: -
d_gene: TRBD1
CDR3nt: TGTGCCAGCAGCTTAGCTGACAGACAGGGGGTTGAAGCTTTCTTT
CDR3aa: CASSLADRQGVEAFF

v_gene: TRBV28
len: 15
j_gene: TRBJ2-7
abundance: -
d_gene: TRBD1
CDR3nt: TGTGCCAGCAGTCGTACCGGGACAGGGGGCTACGAGCAGTACTTC
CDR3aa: CASSRTGTGGYEQYF

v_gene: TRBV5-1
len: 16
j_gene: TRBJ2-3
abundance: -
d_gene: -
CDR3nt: TGCGCCAGCAGCTTTGACTCGTCGGCCCTCACAGATACGCAGTATTTT
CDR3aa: CASSFDSSALTDTQYF

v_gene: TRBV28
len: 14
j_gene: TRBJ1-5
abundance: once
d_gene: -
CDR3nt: TGTGCCAGCAGACCGGGACTGAGGGCTCAGCCCCAGCATTTT
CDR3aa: CASRPGLRAQPQHF

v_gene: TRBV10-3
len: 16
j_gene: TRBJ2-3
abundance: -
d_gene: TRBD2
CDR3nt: TGTGCCATCAGTGCGGAAGCGGGAGGGCCTTGGGATACGCAGTATTTT
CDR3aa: CAISAEAGGPWDTQYF

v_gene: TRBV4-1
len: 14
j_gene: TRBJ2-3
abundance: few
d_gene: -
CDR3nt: TGCGCCAGCAGCCCCGGGACTTTCGCAGATACGCAGTATTTT
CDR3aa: CASSPGTFADTQYF

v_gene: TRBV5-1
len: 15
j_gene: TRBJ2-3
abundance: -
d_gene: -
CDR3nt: TGCGCCAGCAGCTTCAACGGTCCAAGCACAGATACGCAGTATTTT
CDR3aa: CASSFNGPSTDTQYF

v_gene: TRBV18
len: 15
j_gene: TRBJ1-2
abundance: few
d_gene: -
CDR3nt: TGTGCCAGCTCATTGATTGCGGGGGGAGCCTATGGCTACACCTTC
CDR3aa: CASSLIAGGAYGYTF